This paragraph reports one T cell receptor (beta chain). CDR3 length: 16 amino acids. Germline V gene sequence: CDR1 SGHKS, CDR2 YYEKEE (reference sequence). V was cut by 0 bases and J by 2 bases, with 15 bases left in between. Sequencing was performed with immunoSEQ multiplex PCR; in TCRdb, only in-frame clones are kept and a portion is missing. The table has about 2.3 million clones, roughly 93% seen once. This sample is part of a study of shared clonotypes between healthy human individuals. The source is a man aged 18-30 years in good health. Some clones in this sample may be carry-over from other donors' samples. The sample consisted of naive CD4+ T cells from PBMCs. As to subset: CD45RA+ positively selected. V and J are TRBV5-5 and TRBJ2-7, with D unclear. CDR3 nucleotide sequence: TGTGCCAGCAGCTTGGCCGGACGGACCCGAGCCTACGAGCAGTACTTC. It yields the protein CASSLAGRTRAYEQYF.